The text below deals with one T cell receptor (beta chain). Its antigen is currently not known. No much larger clone is present one base from it, and per-base qualities are unavailable. Libraries came from the immunoSEQ multiplex PCR assay. The multiplex PCR relied on a mix of 60 forward primers for TCR Vbeta segments and 13 reverse primers for TCR Jbeta segments. The CDR3 region of rearranged TCR beta genes was amplified from genomic DNA with a multiplex PCR assay. Amplified TCR beta libraries were sequenced as 87-base-pair reads on the Illumina HiSeq System. As for how the authors treated the data: In a later analysis, around 80 million unique TCR beta chains were counted across the 650 to 750 repertoires, and roughly 10 million of these chains were shared by at least two donors. To remove PCR and sequencing errors, raw reads were error-corrected and collapsed into unique sequences using a nearest-neighbor algorithm that merged closely related sequences. CDR3 sequences were aligned to IMGT reference sequences to assign V, D and J gene segments. For a sequence to be retained, a match of at least six nucleotides was required to both a V gene segment and a J gene segment. Rearrangements were called productive when the CDR3 lacked stop codons and stayed in frame with V and J; all others were non-productive. Following IMGT convention, CDR3 was defined as the stretch from the second conserved V-encoded cysteine up to the conserved J-encoded phenylalanine. In an earlier analysis of around 570 of the donors, sequences lacking an unambiguous match to a single V gene segment were excluded. In an earlier analysis of some 590 of the donors, V segments were called functional above 56.7% productive rearrangements and were called segregating when the between-donor standard deviation exceeded 5%. A statistical classification framework was built for diagnosing cytomegalovirus status from the catalog of TCR beta chain sequences. In a later analysis, TCR nucleotide sequences were compared against IMGT/GENE-DB human TR gene sequences so that V and J genes could be assigned. Using the TCRdist pipeline, a later analysis assigned CDR3 sequences along with most-parsimonious VDJ recombination scenarios. In a later analysis, every TCR beta chain was defined by the combination of its CDR3 amino acid sequence and its V-gene family, and reads without a unique V-gene family were dropped. A later analysis removed roughly 590 highly shared, low-generation-probability nucleotide sequences to deal with suspected cross-contamination and a sequencing artifact. For each public chain, a later analysis derived a clonal expansion index from normalized ranks of inferred template counts within each repertoire. In a later analysis, generation probabilities were computed using a VDJ recombination model fitted to out-of-frame rearrangements, and the results were checked against IGoR. A later analysis scored TCR-TCR, TCR-HLA and TCR-CMV co-occurrence with hypergeometric tests, applying a repertoire-size bias correction to TCR pairs. In a later analysis, false discovery rates were estimated by permuting HLA or CMV assignments 20 times. In a later analysis, co-occurring TCRs were grouped using DBSCAN, and TCRdist sequence similarity was added for clustering within HLA-allele-positive subsets. Repertoires with fewer than 30,000 or more than 120,000 public chains were left out of co-occurrence clustering, as were about 5 repertoires with anomalous nucleotide sharing. TCRdb's version of the immuneACCESS table is confined to in-frame rearrangements and falls short of the full clone set. An unresolved V gene accounts for under half of the shortfall where checked; the remainder is of unknown origin. The V and J calls and clone size were taken over from that table, and D and trimming were inferred from the DNA. The sample table holds under 130,000 clones, of which 69% were seen once. The ten largest clones add up to 3.2% of the sample.

The cohort comprised hundreds of healthy bone marrow donors. At the time of sampling, all cohort members were nominally healthy, though unrecorded immune exposures were likely present. The donor was CMV seronegative and belonged to the group of 352 seronegative cohort members. A peripheral blood sample was provided by each donor, and peripheral blood mononuclear cells were used for TCR beta sequencing. Genomic DNA was extracted from the blood cell samples with the Qiagen DNeasy Blood Extraction Kit. This entry belongs to a study of cytomegalovirus exposure and HLA in healthy donors (dated by TCRdb to about 2017). Some background on the complete study: In an earlier analysis of several hundred of the donors, 276 Gb of sequence data and some 100 million unique TCR beta sequences from roughly 190 million T cells were reported. About 300 gigabases of sequencing data and 91 million or so unique TCR sequences made up an early release that covered over 550 HLA-typed donors. Of the 350 to 450 genotyped donors, roughly 85% fell in the genetic ancestry cluster associated with self-reported Caucasian donors. The aim of the study was to test whether cataloging public T cell receptors could identify signatures of past pathogen exposure. The study profiled the T cell repertoires of hundreds of subjects by immunosequencing and related them to cytomegalovirus serostatus. Along with the approximately 650-subject first cohort, a separate validation cohort of around 120 different subjects was used. To predict cytomegalovirus infection status, the study combined high-throughput TCR immunosequencing, statistical association of individual TCRs with disease status, and machine learning. In a later analysis, previously published TCR beta repertoires from 550 to 750 donors were re-analyzed and high-resolution HLA genotyping was added so that TCR occurrence patterns could be studied. In the later analysis, no new phenotypic data were used to find candidate immune exposures; instead, reliance was placed on TCR beta sequences and their occurrence across donors. An earlier analysis of more than 450 of the donors used high-throughput TCR beta sequencing to judge whether each TCR beta V gene segment behaved as functional or pseudogenic. Donor age, sex, ethnicity and CMV serostatus were collected together with the repertoire data. Genome-wide SNP genotypes for about 65% of the 666 donors were used in a later genetic analysis, which treated that subset as a discovery cohort. All discovery cohort repertoires had been generated using a single sequencing platform. Both class I and class II loci were covered by HLA typing, at four-digit resolution. The number of typed donors differed by locus: about 629-630 for A, B, C, DRB1 and DQB1; some 500 for DQA1; fewer than 610 for DPA1; and about 450 for DPB1. A few DR-DQ haplotypes were treated as single units for association and clustering because of strong linkage in the cohort. On average, roughly 200,000 unique TCR beta nucleotide sequences were sequenced per donor among roughly 430 genotyped donors of the cohort, with 15% to 20% of those sequences being non-productive. What the work shows at the level of the full study, not this receptor alone: Cytomegalovirus status was reported to be diagnosed by the classifier with high specificity and sensitivity in both the original and validation cohorts. The presence/absence analyses assumed that sequencing depth was roughly uniform across donors, and that assumption may not be true. In this cohort, only TCR beta chains were sequenced, and detectable features were limited by the absence of alpha or paired-chain data. Some IMGT-functional V segments, including TRBV6-2 and TRBV6-3, could not be distinguished by the 87-base-pair reads and were therefore excluded. Strong co-occurrence of HLA alleles, especially DR and DQ, made assigning TCR associations to individual alleles difficult. In a later analysis, TCR association rates were found to vary across HLA loci, with the most associated TCRs seen for DRB1 alleles and the fewest for HLA-C alleles. A cluster of highly shared sequence variants was judged likely to be a technical artifact of the sequencing pipeline. Compared with equally common non-associated chains, HLA-associated TCR beta chains in a later analysis were more clonally expanded and had lower generation probabilities. HLA typing was unavailable for some donors at each locus, so association tests used only the typed subset. A further reported finding was that TCR beta sequences accurately predicted the HLA-A and HLA-B alleles for most subjects in the first cohort. While some public TCRs were present in many individuals, most TCR sequences turned up only very rarely across donors. Correlated functional status among segregating V segments might be attributable to linkage disequilibrium, but an unknown experimental factor could not be ruled out. V-gene and J-gene trimming of TCR beta chains was associated with a missense DCLRE1C variant in a later genetic analysis, and the association was replicated in an independent cohort. In vitro tests confirmed that a few of the cytomegalovirus-associated TCR beta chains recognize cytomegalovirus antigens. The earlier analysis of 587 of the donors excluded about 16 rarely observed V segments, including chromosome 9 orphons, because counts were too low. The study gave a list of roughly 150 TCR beta chains associated with cytomegalovirus. According to a later analysis, most CMV-associated TCR beta chains appeared to be HLA-restricted, and the HLA associations seemed to be driven largely by CMV exposure. A later analysis reported that several top co-occurrence clusters appeared linked to parvovirus B19, influenza, CMV and Epstein-Barr virus. In an earlier analysis of some 540 of the donors, most TCR beta V segments appeared in productive rearrangements about 87% or about 30% of the time, broadly matching IMGT annotations. A later genetic analysis reported fewer N-insertions in productive TCRs among donors in an Asian-associated ancestry cluster than the approximately 700-donor mean. The only immune exposure information available for the cohort was CMV serostatus. In a later analysis, 16,951 TCR beta sequences were associated with specific HLA alleles at a false discovery rate of 0.05. According to the authors, the approach could potentially be generalized to other disease states and immunological phenotypes.

Trimmed from V: 4 bases; trimmed from J: 1 base; junction bases lacking a gene match: 10. Taken from cysteine to phenylalanine, the CDR3 has 17 residues. The entry retains the CDR3 DNA only, 51 bases that are in frame from base 1. CDR1 and CDR2, per the germline V gene, are LGHNA and YNFKEQ. The sequencing input was PBMCs. This receptor was identified in a man aged 25-40 years in good health and CMV-seronegative. The chain couples TRBV4-2 to TRBJ1-5; TRBD1 lines up with 7 middle nucleotides. The nucleotides are TGTGCCAGCAGCCCCGATCCGGGACAGACAAGCAATCAGCCCCAGCATTTT. This codes for CASSPDPGQTSNQPQHF.